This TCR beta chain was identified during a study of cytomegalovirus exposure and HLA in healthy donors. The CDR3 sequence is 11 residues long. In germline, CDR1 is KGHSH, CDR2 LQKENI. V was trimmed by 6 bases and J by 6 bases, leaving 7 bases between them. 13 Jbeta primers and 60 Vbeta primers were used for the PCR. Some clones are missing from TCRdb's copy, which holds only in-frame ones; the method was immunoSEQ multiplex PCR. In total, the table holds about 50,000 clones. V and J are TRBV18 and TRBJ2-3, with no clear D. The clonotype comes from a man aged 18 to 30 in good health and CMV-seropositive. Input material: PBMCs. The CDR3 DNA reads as TGTGCCAGCTCCCTCAGGGATACGCAGTATTTT. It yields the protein CASSLRDTQYF.